The rows below give T cell receptor beta chains drawn from one sample of a study of T cells after yellow fever vaccination. TCRdb re-analysed the 5' RACE reads in MiXCR, keeping a single row per CDR3 protein. The sample records more than 95,000 distinct CDR3 sequences, about 16% being singletons. This material consisted of CD8+ T cells sorted from PBMCs, taken 5 days after the yellow fever booster vaccination. The receptor source for this set is a young man who received the YFV17D yellow fever vaccine. CDR3s include the opening cysteine and the closing phenylalanine or tryptophan. Fields, in order: CDR3 length, D gene, J gene, clone size, V gene, CDR3 protein, CDR3 DNA. D genes are given only for firm matches. Size tells how often a clone was seen (once, few, many) or the class of an expanded clone, and some rows leave it out.

16	NA	TRBJ1-2	NA	TRBV6-5	CASSYAPMGVGDGYTF	TGTGCCAGCAGTTACGCCCCCATGGGCGTTGGAGATGGCTACACCTTC
14	NA	TRBJ1-1	few	TRBV7-8	CASSLAGTEREAFF	TGTGCCAGCAGCTTAGCGGGGACGGAAAGGGAAGCTTTCTTT
15	NA	TRBJ1-6	few	TRBV7-8	CASSLRTTYNSPLHF	TGTGCCAGCAGCTTACGGACTACCTATAATTCACCCCTCCACTTT
15	NA	TRBJ2-5	few	TRBV7-6	CASSLSPSVQETQYF	TGTGCCAGCAGCTTATCGCCTAGCGTTCAAGAGACCCAGTACTTC
14	TRBD1	TRBJ1-4	NA	TRBV27	CATSRGLPNEKLFF	TGTGCCACATCCAGGGGGCTACCTAATGAAAAACTGTTTTTT
15	NA	TRBJ2-5	few	TRBV20-1	CSARSGQQYQETQYF	TGCAGTGCTAGGTCGGGACAACAGTACCAAGAGACCCAGTACTTC
15	TRBD1	TRBJ1-3	NA	TRBV4-1	CASSPRQGSGNTIYF	TGCGCCAGCAGCCCCAGACAGGGGAGCGGAAACACCATATATTTT
16	NA	TRBJ1-5	few	TRBV4-1	CASSQTGAYSNQPQHF	TGCGCCAGCAGCCAGACAGGAGCTTATAGCAATCAGCCCCAGCATTTT
15	NA	TRBJ2-3	few	TRBV12-3/TRBV12-4	CASSFFDRPTDTQYF	TGTGCCAGCAGTTTTTTCGACAGACCGACAGATACGCAGTATTTT
13	NA	TRBJ1-1	NA	TRBV20-1	CSARQGIPTEAFF	TGCAGTGCTAGACAGGGCATACCGACTGAAGCTTTCTTT
15	NA	TRBJ2-2	few	TRBV6-5	CASSSGQVNTGELFF	TGTGCCAGCAGTTCAGGACAAGTGAACACCGGGGAGCTGTTTTTT
16	TRBD2	TRBJ2-3	NA	TRBV7-6	CASSLRTSGYTDTQYF	TGTGCCAGCAGCCTACGGACTAGCGGGTACACAGATACGCAGTATTTT
16	NA	TRBJ2-7	few	TRBV7-2	CASSLPPRAYSYEQYF	TGTGCCAGCAGCCTGCCTCCCAGGGCTTACTCCTACGAGCAGTACTTC
14	NA	TRBJ1-5	NA	TRBV7-9	CASSSEGLNQPQHF	TGTGCCAGCAGCTCCGAGGGGCTCAATCAGCCCCAGCATTTT
13	NA	TRBJ2-2	NA	TRBV27	CASRTGPLRELFF	TGTGCCAGCAGAACGGGACCCCTCCGGGAGCTGTTTTTT
15	TRBD2	TRBJ2-3	NA	TRBV4-1	CASSQLAGSTDTQYF	TGCGCCAGCAGCCAACTAGCGGGAAGCACAGATACGCAGTATTTT
13	TRBD1	TRBJ1-5	few	TRBV20-1	CSARDREAQPQHF	TGCAGTGCTCGGGACAGGGAGGCTCAGCCCCAGCATTTT
15	NA	TRBJ1-5	few	TRBV4-1	CASSQEGGFGQPQHF	TGCGCCAGCAGCCAAGAAGGTGGATTCGGTCAGCCCCAGCATTTT
14	NA	TRBJ2-7	NA	TRBV10-2	CASSSPSLANEQYF	TGCGCCAGCAGCTCCCCGAGCCTGGCTAACGAGCAGTACTTC
11	NA	TRBJ1-2	few	TRBV4-3	CASSGRGGYTF	TGCGCCAGCAGCGGTCGTGGCGGCTACACCTTC
15	TRBD1	TRBJ1-1	NA	TRBV13	CASRTHRQGEPEAFF	TGTGCCAGCAGAACTCATCGACAGGGAGAACCTGAAGCTTTCTTT
15	TRBD1	TRBJ2-5	few	TRBV20-1	CSARPRDRGWETQYF	TGCAGTGCTAGACCCCGGGACAGGGGGTGGGAGACCCAGTACTTC
12	NA	TRBJ1-2	NA	TRBV24-1	CATSELNYGYTF	TGTGCCACCAGTGAACTGAATTATGGCTACACCTTC
14	NA	TRBJ1-1	few	TRBV7-9	CASSLWTLNTEAFF	TGTGCCAGCAGCTTATGGACATTGAACACTGAAGCTTTCTTT
16	TRBD1	TRBJ2-3	many	TRBV4-3	CASSQDEGAPADTQYF	TGCGCCAGCAGCCAAGATGAGGGGGCACCGGCAGATACGCAGTATTTT
15	TRBD1	TRBJ1-2	few	TRBV5-5	CASSAGTGNNYGYTF	TGTGCCAGCAGCGCCGGGACAGGGAATAACTATGGCTACACCTTC
14	TRBD1	TRBJ1-6	many	TRBV6-1	CASRYLTGNSPLHF	TGTGCCAGCCGATATCTGACAGGGAATTCACCCCTCCACTTT
16	NA	TRBJ1-2	NA	TRBV2	CASSEASRRSNYGYTF	TGTGCCAGCAGTGAAGCTAGTCGACGGAGTAACTATGGCTACACCTTC
17	NA	TRBJ1-1	NA	TRBV3-1	CASSQEWAPTGNTEAFF	TGTGCCAGCAGCCAAGAGTGGGCTCCGACCGGGAACACTGAAGCTTTCTTT